The text below deals with one T cell receptor beta chain. Its antigen is unknown. Germline V gene sequence: CDR1 MDHEN, CDR2 SYDVKM. CDR3 length equals 15 residues. The V gene lost 8 bases and the J gene lost 5 bases, with 21 bases spanning the gap. These data are taken from a study of T cell responses to AZD1222 COVID-19 vaccine. Study findings and constraints: Baseline testing showed seropositivity in only a handful of AZD1222 recipients. It should be noted that donors were predominantly white British and more often female, and clonal diversity was possibly underestimated.

The method was immunoSEQ multiplex PCR; TCRdb's version includes in-frame clones alone and lacks a portion of them. The data hold around 96,000 clones, with about 88% observed a single time. The clonotype originates from an adult in good health. V usage is TRBV28 and J usage is TRBJ1-1; tentatively, D is TRBD1 (6 bases). The source was peripheral blood, collected on day 0 of AZD1222 vaccination. CDR3 region: CASVGSQGTYTEAFF. CDR3 sequence (DNA): TGTGCCAGCGTAGGTAGCCAGGGGACGTATACTGAAGCTTTCTTT.